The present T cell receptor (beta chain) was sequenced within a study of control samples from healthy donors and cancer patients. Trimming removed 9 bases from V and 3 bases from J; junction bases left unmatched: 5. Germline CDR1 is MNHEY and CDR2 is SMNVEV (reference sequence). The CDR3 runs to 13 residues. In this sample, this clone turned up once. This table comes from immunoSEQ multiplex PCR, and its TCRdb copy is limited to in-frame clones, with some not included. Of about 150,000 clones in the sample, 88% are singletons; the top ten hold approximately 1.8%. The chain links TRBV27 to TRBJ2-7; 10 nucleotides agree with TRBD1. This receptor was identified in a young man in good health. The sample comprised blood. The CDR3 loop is CASGWTGGYEQYF. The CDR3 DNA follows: TGTGCCAGTGGGTGGACAGGGGGCTACGAGCAGTACTTC.